The table lists the clone carrying this T cell receptor (beta chain) with many counts. This specimen belongs to a study of T cells in Graves' hyperthyroidism and ophthalmopathy. Researchers amplified the TCR beta CDR3 regions from RNA transcripts. Carried out on the TCR CDR3, a first-round RT-PCR used the HTBI primer set. One entry per CDR3 protein results from TCRdb running MiXCR on the multiplex PCR reads. Of around 690,000 distinct CDR3 sequences listed, 17% are singletons. The CDR3 runs to 13 residues. CDR1 is SGHVS, CDR2 FQNEAQ, per germline. V was cut by 1 base and J by 7 bases, with 8 bases left in between. Graves' hyperthyroidism was deemed stable absent ophthalmopathy progression within 18 months. Based on clinical symptoms, serum thyroxine and TRAb, thyroid ultrasound and orbital computed tomography, diagnoses were reached.

The receptor comes from a man in his fifties or sixties with Graves' hyperthyroidism. Sequencing was carried out using blood. The chain uses TRBV7-8 and TRBJ2-1, with unresolved D. The CDR3 nucleotides read TGTGCCAGCAGCTTAGACCAGATTAATGAGCAGTTCTTC. This gives the protein CASSLDQINEQFF.